Sequencing of this T cell receptor beta chain was carried out in a study of Graves' ophthalmopathy and Graves' hyperthyroidism. This clonotype was picked up many times. CDR3 size: 15 residues. The V segment lost 4 bases and the J segment 7 bases; nucleotides outside the gene matches: 5. TCR beta CDR3 amplification used RNA transcripts. In the first round, RT-PCR was carried out with HTBI primers, and a multiplex PCR formed the second round. TCRdb re-called the multiplex PCR reads with MiXCR, one entry per CDR3 protein. Of about 1.2 million distinct CDR3 sequences in the sample, about 40% were seen once.

The chain has TRBV12-3 or TRBV12-4 and TRBJ1-6, with 9 bases fitting TRBD1. Source material: peripheral blood or thyroid tissue (not recorded which). The sequence was collected from an adult man with Graves' hyperthyroidism. CDR3 bases: TGTGCCAGCAGTTCCACCGGGACAGGGAATTCACCCCTCCACTTT. It encodes CASSSTGTGNSPLHF.